The 8 T cell receptor beta chains below all came from one sample that was sequenced in a study of T cells in Graves' hyperthyroidism and ophthalmopathy. The investigators amplified TCR beta CDR3 regions from RNA transcripts. Initially, a first-round RT-PCR of the TCR CDR3 employed the HTBI primer set. One entry per CDR3 protein, called by TCRdb with MiXCR from the multiplex PCR reads. This sample has over 500,000 distinct CDR3 sequences, with around 43% found just once. Material: peripheral blood or thyroid tissue (not recorded which). The receptors come from an adult woman with Graves' disease, either hyperthyroidism or ophthalmopathy (not recorded which).

This clonotype showed up just a few times. V gene TRBV29-1 combines with J gene TRBJ2-7, with a possible D match to TRBD1 (6 bases). Per germline, CDR1 SQVTM and CDR2 ANQGSEA. The CDR3 length is 13 residues. The V gene lost 8 bases and the J gene lost 0 bases, with 14 bases spanning the gap. CDR3 region: CSLVGASSYEQYF. The CDR3 DNA reads TGCAGCTTAGTGGGGGCTAGCTCCTACGAGCAGTACTTC.

The chain recombines TRBV7-9 with TRBJ1-1; TRBD1 agrees at 8 bases. CDR1 is SEHNR and CDR2 is FQNEAQ in the germline V gene (reference sequence). This CDR3 has 14 residues. V lost 7 bases, J lost 2 bases, and 6 bases stayed unmatched. CDR3 nucleotide sequence: TGTGCCAGCAACGAACAGGGGGTTAACACTGAAGCTTTCTTT. Translated, it gives CASNEQGVNTEAFF.

This clonotype was found once. This may stem from a read error, because a much larger clone lies one nucleotide away. The chain links TRBV10-3 to TRBJ1-4; the match to TRBD1 covers 7 bases. CDR3 length: 14 residues. CDR1 is ENHRY, CDR2 SYGVKD, per germline. After removal of 5 bases from V and 4 bases from J, the junction contained 4 bases not matched to a gene. CDR3 sequence reads: CAISHRGLNEKLFF. The CDR3, as DNA: TGTGCCATCAGTCACAGGGGTCTTAATGAAAAACTGTTTTTT.

To note about this clonotype: A junction boundary mismatches the germline segment, possibly from a read error. The chain combines TRBV7-9 with TRBJ1-2, with D maybe TRBD1 (5 bases). CDR1 is SEHNR, CDR2 FQNEAQ, per germline (reference sequence). The CDR3 totals 13 residues. CDR3 nucleotides: TGTGCCAGCAGTTTAGGGGCCCCGTATGGCTACACCTTC. Its translation is CASSLGAPYGYTF.

The chain employs TRBV20-1 and TRBJ1-2, with 8 bases that match TRBD1. This CDR3 region has 12 residues. Germline-derived CDR1 and CDR2 are DFQATT and SNEGSKA (reference sequence). V shed 5 bases, J shed 8 bases, and the junction held 7 bases outside the gene matches. The DNA for the CDR3 is TGCAGTGCTTTCAGGACAGGGTTCGGCTACACCTTC. Amino acid sequence: CSAFRTGFGYTF.

The CDR3 loop reads CASSLMGGTEAFF. The CDR3 DNA reads TGTGCCAGCAGTTTGATGGGCGGCACTGAAGCTTTCTTT. The chain joins TRBV12-3 or TRBV12-4 to TRBJ1-1; D unresolved. CDR3 size: 13 residues. The V end lost 3 bases, the J end lost 4 bases, and 9 bases lay between the germline ends.

The V call is TRBV19, the J call TRBJ2-7; 13 bases map to TRBD2. Trimming cost V 5 bases and J 4 bases; bases outside gene matches: 8. The CDR3 covers 16 residues. CDR1 and CDR2 (germline): LNHDA, SQIVND (reference sequence). The CDR3: CASSPLPGLAGYEQYF. DNA for the CDR3: TGTGCCAGTAGTCCTCTACCGGGACTAGCGGGATACGAGCAGTACTTC.

Only a few counts were recorded for this clonotype. One junction end disagrees with the germline gene, perhaps due to a read error. This chain uses TRBV4-1 with TRBJ2-5; D might be TRBD1 (5 bases). Germline V gene sequence: CDR1 MGHRA, CDR2 YSYEKL. The CDR3 loop spans 16 amino acids. The DNA of the CDR3 is TGCGTCAGCAGCCAAGCCCCCTGGCAGGGCGGAGAGACCCAGTACTTC. As protein: CVSSQAPWQGGETQYF.